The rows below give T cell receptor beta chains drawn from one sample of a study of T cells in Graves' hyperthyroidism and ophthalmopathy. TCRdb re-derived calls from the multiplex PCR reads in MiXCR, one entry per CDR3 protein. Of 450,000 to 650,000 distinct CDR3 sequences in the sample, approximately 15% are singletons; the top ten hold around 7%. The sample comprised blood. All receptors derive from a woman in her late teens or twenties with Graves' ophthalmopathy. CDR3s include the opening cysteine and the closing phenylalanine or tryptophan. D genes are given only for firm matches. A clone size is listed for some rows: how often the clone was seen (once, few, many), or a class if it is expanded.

CATSDLGNTDTQYF	TGTGCCACCAGTGATTTAGGGAACACAGATACGCAGTATTTT	.	.	TRBV24-1	TRBJ2-3
CASRSLADSYNEQFF	TGTGCCAGCAGAAGTCTAGCGGACTCCTACAATGAGCAGTTCTTC	many	TRBD2	TRBV6-1	TRBJ2-1
CSVAGTSGNTYEQYF	TGCAGCGTGGCCGGGACTAGCGGAAATACCTACGAGCAGTACTTC	few	TRBD2	TRBV29-1	TRBJ2-7
CASSLNPSRVMNTEAFF	TGTGCCAGCAGCTTAAACCCCTCGAGGGTTATGAACACTGAAGCTTTCTTT	many	.	TRBV7-3	TRBJ1-1
CASTGTSGIGETQYF	TGCGCCAGCACCGGGACTAGCGGGATAGGGGAGACCCAGTACTTC	many	TRBD2	TRBV5-1	TRBJ2-5
CASSPLSRNYGYTF	TGTGCCAGCAGCCCTTTGAGTCGTAACTATGGCTACACCTTC	many	.	TRBV6-1	TRBJ1-2
CASSPSPDRPYEQYF	TGTGCCAGCAGCCCTTCTCCTGACAGGCCCTACGAGCAGTACTTC	many	.	TRBV2	TRBJ2-7
CASTGTGSFSSYNEQFF	TGTGCCAGTACCGGGACAGGGTCATTCAGCTCCTACAATGAGCAGTTCTTC	many	TRBD1	TRBV2	TRBJ2-1
CASSLMRWGQRSYEQYF	TGTGCCAGCAGTTTAATGCGGTGGGGACAGCGGTCCTACGAGCAGTACTTC	many	TRBD1	TRBV28	TRBJ2-7
CASSLWGGTGYQETQYF	TGTGCCAGCAGCTTGTGGGGGGGGACAGGGTACCAAGAGACCCAGTACTTC	many	TRBD1	TRBV5-6	TRBJ2-5
CASSLQGVGRLEETQYF	TGTGCCAGCAGCCTTCAGGGCGTGGGGCGTTTGGAAGAGACCCAGTACTTC	many	.	TRBV9	TRBJ2-5
CASSPETGVNTGELFF	TGCGCCAGCAGCCCGGAGACAGGGGTCAACACCGGGGAGCTGTTTTTT	.	TRBD1	TRBV4-1	TRBJ2-2
CASSSEQGARGANVLTF	TGTGCCAGCAGCTCTGAACAGGGGGCGCGTGGGGCCAACGTCCTGACTTTC	few	TRBD1	TRBV13	TRBJ2-6
CASSIHPPLTGGHGYTF	TGTGCCAGTAGTATCCACCCCCCCTTGACAGGGGGGCATGGCTACACCTTC	.	TRBD1	TRBV19	TRBJ1-2
CASSYSLLAAGEQYF	TGTGCCAGCAGTTACTCGCTGCTAGCGGCCGGCGAGCAGTACTTC	many	TRBD2	TRBV6-5	TRBJ2-7
CASSSADRAERGYTF	TGTGCCAGCAGTTCAGCGGACAGGGCCGAGCGTGGCTACACCTTC	many	TRBD1	TRBV28	TRBJ1-2
CASIRPHPGELFF	TGTGCCAGCATCCGCCCCCATCCCGGGGAGCTGTTTTTT	few	.	TRBV9	TRBJ2-2
CASNAGGNTGELFF	TGTGCCAGCAACGCGGGGGGGAACACCGGGGAGCTGTTTTTT	many	TRBD2	TRBV11-2	TRBJ2-2
CATSDPDGFYNEQFF	TGCGCCACCAGTGACCCGGACGGGTTTTACAATGAGCAGTTCTTC	.	.	TRBV24-1	TRBJ2-1
CASSMDSSVNTEAFF	TGTGCCAGCAGCATGGACAGTTCCGTGAACACTGAAGCTTTCTTT	many	.	TRBV9	TRBJ1-1
CAWSPPWQEAFF	TGTGCCTGGAGCCCGCCCTGGCAGGAAGCTTTCTTT	.	.	TRBV30	TRBJ1-1
CASSQAWNQPQHF	TGCGCCAGCAGCCAAGCTTGGAATCAGCCCCAGCATTTT	few	.	TRBV4-3	TRBJ1-5
CASSQDYGGSYNEQFF	TGTGCCAGCAGCCAAGATTATGGGGGATCCTACAATGAGCAGTTCTTC	few	.	TRBV14	TRBJ2-1
CASSYTRNEQFF	TGTGCCAGCAGCTACACAAGAAATGAGCAGTTCTTC	many	.	TRBV2	TRBJ2-1
CASSSTRTGVRETQYF	TGTGCCAGCAGCTCTACTAGGACAGGGGTCAGAGAGACCCAGTACTTC	many	TRBD1	TRBV11-2	TRBJ2-5
CASSPGGADGYTF	TGTGCCAGCAGTCCAGGGGGCGCGGATGGCTACACCTTC	many	TRBD1	TRBV11-3	TRBJ1-2
CASSSGVSIEAFF	TGTGCCAGCAGTTCGGGAGTTAGCATAGAAGCTTTCTTT	many	.	TRBV6-1	TRBJ1-1
CASTLLAGGLDTGELFF	TGTGCCAGCACTTTACTAGCGGGAGGGCTCGACACCGGGGAGCTGTTTTTT	few	TRBD2	TRBV9	TRBJ2-2
CASSDQNYNEQFF	TGTGCCAGCAGCGACCAAAACTACAATGAGCAGTTCTTC	.	.	TRBV9	TRBJ2-1
CASSYLRDGHNGTDTQYF	TGTGCCAGCAGTTATTTGAGGGACGGGCACAACGGCACAGATACGCAGTATTTT	once	.	TRBV6-2/TRBV6-3	TRBJ2-3
CASNTGVAQETQYF	TGTGCCAGCAATACGGGAGTGGCCCAAGAGACCCAGTACTTC	.	.	TRBV6-1	TRBJ2-5
CASSQVPGPGLDEQFF	TGTGCCAGCAGCCAAGTCCCGGGACCCGGGTTGGATGAGCAGTTCTTC	many	.	TRBV3-1	TRBJ2-1
CASSVSTGGFYEQYF	TGTGCCAGCAGCGTATCTACGGGAGGCTTCTACGAGCAGTACTTC	many	TRBD2	TRBV9	TRBJ2-7
CASSPQSYEQYF	TGTGCCAGCTCACCACAGTCCTACGAGCAGTACTTC	many	.	TRBV18	TRBJ2-7
CASSIRDRDTEAFF	TGTGCCAGTAGTATCCGGGACAGGGACACTGAAGCTTTCTTT	few	TRBD1	TRBV19	TRBJ1-1
CASREDAYNEQFF	TGTGCCAGCAGGGAGGACGCGTACAATGAGCAGTTCTTC	many	.	TRBV11-1	TRBJ2-1
CASSIDGTGDPEAFF	TGTGCCAGTAGTATAGATGGGACAGGGGATCCTGAAGCTTTCTTT	.	TRBD1	TRBV19	TRBJ1-1
CASSSPPRTSGRWVTDEQFF	TGTGCCAGCAGCTCACCTCCGAGGACTAGCGGGAGATGGGTCACCGATGAGCAGTTCTTC	many	TRBD2	TRBV7-8	TRBJ2-1
CASSLGVLYNEQFF	TGCGCCAGCAGCTTGGGGGTCTTATACAATGAGCAGTTCTTC	few	.	TRBV5-1	TRBJ2-1
CASSSGGLGEKLFF	TGTGCCAGCAGTTCTGGGGGGCTGGGTGAAAAACTGTTTTTT	.	.	TRBV27	TRBJ1-4
CASSFSGGIYGYTF	TGTGCCAGCAGCTTTTCAGGGGGAATCTATGGCTACACCTTC	few	TRBD1	TRBV5-6	TRBJ1-2
CATRWSMDYGYTF	TGTGCCACCAGGTGGTCCATGGACTATGGCTACACCTTC	many	.	TRBV15	TRBJ1-2
CAWSMGGSYTF	TGTGCCTGGAGTATGGGAGGGAGCTACACCTTC	few	.	TRBV30	TRBJ1-2
CSVYPTSAGNTDTQYF	TGCAGCGTTTACCCGACTAGCGCCGGAAACACAGATACGCAGTATTTT	many	TRBD2	TRBV29-1	TRBJ2-3
CASSQPVNQPQHF	TGTGCCAGCAGCCAACCTGTCAATCAGCCCCAGCATTTT	.	.	TRBV6-1	TRBJ1-5
CASGLDRADTQYF	TGTGCTAGTGGTTTGGACAGGGCAGATACGCAGTATTTT	many	.	TRBV12-5	TRBJ2-3
CASSQTPDNTGELFF	TGTGCCAGCAGCCAAACCCCCGATAACACCGGGGAGCTGTTTTTT	.	.	TRBV3-1	TRBJ2-2
CASSLAMGTDTQYF	TGTGCCAGCAGTTTAGCGATGGGCACAGATACGCAGTATTTT	many	.	TRBV12-3/TRBV12-4	TRBJ2-3
CASSIVTTLAGYTEAFF	TGTGCCAGTAGTATAGTCACAACTCTAGCAGGGTACACTGAAGCTTTCTTT	.	.	TRBV19	TRBJ1-1
CASSQVSGQDYEQYF	TGCGCCAGCAGCCAAGTTTCCGGACAGGACTACGAGCAGTACTTC	few	TRBD1	TRBV4-1	TRBJ2-7
CAWGTGGYEQYF	TGTGCCTGGGGGACAGGCGGCTACGAGCAGTACTTC	.	TRBD1	TRBV30	TRBJ2-7
CASSLGSGLSTDTQYF	TGTGCCAGCAGCTTAGGTAGCGGGCTAAGCACAGATACGCAGTATTTT	many	TRBD2	TRBV7-2	TRBJ2-3
CASSPRTGGREQYF	TGTGCCAGCAGCCCCCGGACAGGGGGGCGCGAGCAGTACTTC	many	TRBD1	TRBV11-2	TRBJ2-7
CASSPQGQGASNEKLFF	TGTGCCAGCTCACCACAGGGACAGGGGGCGTCTAATGAAAAACTGTTTTTT	.	TRBD1	TRBV18	TRBJ1-4
CASSPSSGTHTGELFF	TGTGCCAGCAGTCCGTCCTCGGGGACCCACACCGGGGAGCTGTTTTTT	.	.	TRBV12-3/TRBV12-4	TRBJ2-2
CASSSTGSGGNIQYF	TGTGCCAGCAGCTCGACTGGGAGTGGGGGAAACATTCAGTACTTC	many	.	TRBV5-6	TRBJ2-4
CSARTYLETQYF	TGCAGTGCTAGAACGTACCTAGAGACCCAGTACTTC	once	.	TRBV20-1	TRBJ2-5